These 26 T cell receptor beta chains came from one sample sequenced in a study of T cell clones after liver transplantation. Repertoires were generated with immunoSEQ multiplex PCR, while TCRdb's copy carries only in-frame clones and drops some. The sample shows 45,000 to 55,000 clones, about four fifths of them seen only once. This material consisted of CD4+ T cells from blood, taken before liver transplant. The receptors here all came from a human donor who received a liver transplant.

This sequence joins TRBV19 and TRBJ1-1, with D perhaps TRBD1 (6 bases). The CDR3 totals 12 residues. V was cut by 3 bases and J by 11 bases, with 13 bases left in between. The germline CDR1 and CDR2 sequences are LNHDA and SQIVND (reference sequence). The CDR3 region is CASSMMTGYAFF. CDR3 DNA sequence: TGTGCCAGTAGTATGATGACAGGCTACGCTTTCTTT.

The chain combines TRBV7-2 with TRBJ2-1; no clear D gene. V lost 5 bases and J 0 bases, leaving 14 bases between the germline ends. This CDR3 is built from 16 residues. Germline V gene lookup returns CDR1 SGHTA and CDR2 FQGNSA. The CDR3: CASSLRGASSYNEQFF. CDR3 coding DNA: TGTGCCAGCAGCCTTCGTGGCGCCAGCTCCTACAATGAGCAGTTCTTC.

This clone was seen only a few times. The chain couples TRBV9 to TRBJ2-1, with TRBD1 identical over 9 bases. Germline V CDR1 and CDR2: SGDLS, YYNGEE. CDR3 length equals 13 residues. With 3 bases clipped from V and 5 bases from J, the junction kept 0 bases outside the gene matches. The CDR3 spells CASSGQGDNEQFF. CDR3 in DNA: TGTGCCAGCAGCGGACAGGGGGACAATGAGCAGTTCTTC.

The chain couples TRBV5-4 to TRBJ2-5, with D tentatively TRBD1 (6 bases). CDR3 size: 13 residues. Trimming removed 3 bases at V and 2 bases at J, with 8 bases between. Germline V gene data show CDR1 as SGHNT and CDR2 as YYREEE (reference sequence). This chain's CDR3 is CASSWDTQETQYF. The CDR3 coding sequence is TGTGCCAGCAGCTGGGACACACAAGAGACCCAGTACTTC. Drawing the rest from reference TRBV5-4 and TRBJ2-5, the complete variable domain is ETGVTQSPTHLIKTRGQQVTLRCSSQSGHNTVSWYQQALGQGPQFIFQYYREEENGRGNFPPRFSGLQFPNYSSELNVNALELDDSALYLCASSWDTQETQYFGPGTRLLVL.

This clone was recorded only once. This chain uses TRBV9 with TRBJ2-5; the match to TRBD2 covers 11 bases. The CDR3 contains 16 residues. The V segment lost 4 bases and the J segment 5 bases; nucleotides outside the gene matches: 10. Germline assignment: CDR1 SGDLS and CDR2 YYNGEE. DNA of the CDR3: TGTGCCAGCAGCCGAGATAGCGGGGGGGCACGGGAGACCCAGTACTTC. Translated, it gives CASSRDSGGARETQYF.

CDR3 DNA: TGTGCCAGCAGCTTAGACAGGCGGGGCTACACCTTC. Translating gives CASSLDRRGYTF. This chain uses TRBV7-9 with TRBJ1-2, with D tentatively TRBD1 (5 bases). V dropped 1 base and J dropped 8 bases, with 8 bases sitting between them. Germline lookup yields CDR1 SEHNR and CDR2 FQNEAQ (reference sequence). The CDR3 has 12 residues. The full variable domain, with the rest looked up from reference TRBV7-9 and TRBJ1-2, is DTGVSQNPRHKITKRGQNVTFRCDPISEHNRLYWYRQTLGQGPEFLTYFQNEAQLEKSRLLSDRFSAERPKGSFSTLEIQRTEQGDSAMYLCASSLDRRGYTFGSGTRLTVV.

The V call is TRBV7-6, the J call TRBJ2-1; no reliable D call. Germline V gene data show CDR1 as SGHVS and CDR2 as FNYEAQ. The V end lost 5 bases, the J end lost 6 bases, and 14 bases lay between the germline ends. This CDR3 has 14 residues. This CDR3 reads CASSPSRSPNEQFF. The CDR3 region has the DNA TGTGCCAGCAGCCCATCAAGGAGCCCCAATGAGCAGTTCTTC.

The rearrangement links TRBV9 to TRBJ2-3; D may be TRBD1 or TRBD2 (5 bases each). The CDR3 sequence is 15 residues long. Trimming took off 3 bases at V and 8 bases at J, with 19 bases between the two ends. Germline CDR1 reads SGDLS; CDR2 reads YYNGEE. CDR3 DNA: TGTGCCAGCAGCGGGGGACCTAATACAGGTACTACGCAGTATTTT. Its protein product is CASSGGPNTGTTQYF.

This chain links TRBV5-8 with TRBJ1-1; D ambiguous. The germline V gene encodes CDR1 SGHTS and CDR2 YDEGEE. The CDR3 runs to 14 residues. Between the trimmed V and J ends, which lost 0 bases and 0 bases, there was a span of 6 bases. CDR3 loop: CASSLGLMNTEAFF. In DNA, the CDR3 is TGTGCCAGCAGCTTGGGGTTGATGAACACTGAAGCTTTCTTT.

The V gene is TRBV7-8, the J gene TRBJ1-4; D remains unclear. V was cut by 1 base and J by 7 bases, with 16 bases left in between. CDR1 SGHVS and CDR2 FQNEAQ come from the germline V gene. This CDR3 is 16 amino acids long. The CDR3 spells CASSLGARGLGEKLFF. DNA for the CDR3: TGTGCCAGCAGCTTAGGGGCCCGGGGATTGGGTGAAAAACTGTTTTTT.

The chain links TRBV7-9 to TRBJ1-1; D call uncertain. The CDR3 is 11 amino acids. Trimming pared 6 bases from V and 4 bases from J, leaving 6 bases between. The germline V gene encodes CDR1 SEHNR and CDR2 FQNEAQ (reference sequence). CDR3 nucleotide sequence: TGTGCCAGCAGGGCAAGCACTGAAGCTTTCTTT. Translation: CASRASTEAFF. Looking up the rest from reference TRBV7-9 and TRBJ1-1 gives the full variable domain: DTGVSQNPRHKITKRGQNVTFRCDPISEHNRLYWYRQTLGQGPEFLTYFQNEAQLEKSRLLSDRFSAERPKGSFSTLEIQRTEQGDSAMYLCASRASTEAFFGQGTRLTVV.

The gene calls are TRBV5-8 and TRBJ2-7, with D perhaps matching TRBD2 (5 bases). Per the germline V gene, CDR1 is SGHTS and CDR2 is YDEGEE. The CDR3 runs to 15 residues. With 3 bases removed from V and 1 base from J, the gap between germline ends came to 14 bases. The CDR3 DNA sequence: TGTGCCAGCAGCTATGAAGGACTCACATCCTACGAGCAGTACTTC. Protein product: CASSYEGLTSYEQYF. The full variable domain, with the rest looked up from reference TRBV5-8 and TRBJ2-7, is EAGVTQSPTHLIKTRGQQATLRCSPISGHTSVYWYQQALGLGLQFLLWYDEGEERNRGNFPPRFSGRQFPNYSSELNVNALELEDSALYLCASSYEGLTSYEQYFGPGTRLTVT.

The V call is TRBV7-6, the J call TRBJ2-2, with 11 nucleotides matching TRBD2. Per the germline V gene, CDR1 is SGHVS and CDR2 is FNYEAQ. Trimming at V came to 8 bases and at J to 6 bases, leaving 11 bases not matched to a gene. This CDR3 spans 16 amino acids. This chain's CDR3 is CASRLRSGGASGELFF. In DNA, the CDR3 is TGTGCCAGCCGACTCCGTAGCGGGGGGGCGTCCGGGGAGCTGTTTTTT.

The DNA of the CDR3 is TGTGCCAGCAGCCCTAATTCCCAGGGGACAATCTATAATTCACCCCTCCACTTT. Translating it yields CASSPNSQGTIYNSPLHF. The chain has TRBV5-6 and TRBJ1-6, with a possible D match to TRBD1 (6 bases). There are 18 residues in the CDR3. Germline V gene data show CDR1 as SGHDT and CDR2 as YYEEEE. Trimming took off 4 bases at V and 3 bases at J, with 20 bases between the two ends.

This chain links TRBV2 with TRBJ2-7; unclear D gene. Germline CDR1 reads SNHLY; CDR2 reads FYNNEI. The CDR3 totals 14 residues. The V and J ends lost 3 bases and 4 bases respectively, with 13 bases between them. CDR3 protein: CASSDWDDAYEQYF. In DNA form, the CDR3 reads TGTGCCAGCAGTGATTGGGATGACGCTTACGAGCAGTACTTC.

The chain uses TRBV28 and TRBJ2-7, with 11 bases matching TRBD1. Trimming cost V 5 bases and J 2 bases; bases outside gene matches: 2. The germline V gene has CDR1 MDHEN and CDR2 SYDVKM. This CDR3 spans 14 amino acids. The CDR3 DNA sequence: TGTGCCAGCAGTCCGGGACAGGGGGCCTACGAGCAGTACTTC. Protein: CASSPGQGAYEQYF.

The count of this clone is one. The V and J genes are TRBV5-1 and TRBJ1-1; no clear D gene. V was cut by 0 bases and J by 3 bases, with 9 bases left in between. The CDR3 is 14 residues long. Germline lookup yields CDR1 SGHRS and CDR2 YFSETQ. CDR3 DNA sequence: TGCGCCAGCAGCTTGGCCGGGGAGGACACTGAAGCTTTCTTT. This gives the protein CASSLAGEDTEAFF. The whole variable domain, remainder taken from reference TRBV5-1 and TRBJ1-1, is KAGVTQTPRYLIKTRGQQVTLSCSPISGHRSVSWYQQTPGQGLQFLFEYFSETQRNKGNFPGRFSGRQFSNSRSEMNVSTLELGDSALYLCASSLAGEDTEAFFGQGTRLTVV.

This clone was seen more than once but under ten times. The chain employs TRBV30 and TRBJ1-5; possibly TRBD1 for D (6 bases). The CDR3 extends over 13 amino acids. The germline V gene has CDR1 GTSNPN and CDR2 SVGIG (reference sequence). V was cut by 1 base and J by 2 bases, with 6 bases left in between. The chain's CDR3 is CAWSGQGNQPQHF. CDR3 DNA sequence: TGTGCCTGGAGTGGACAGGGCAATCAGCCCCAGCATTTT.

The chain recombines TRBV4-3 with TRBJ2-7; 8 nucleotides agree with TRBD1. The CDR3 runs to 14 residues. The ends lost 4 bases at V and 5 bases at J; junction bases unmatched: 7. Germline CDR1 LGHNA, CDR2 YSLEER. The DNA of the CDR3 is TGCGCCAGCAGCCTTCAGGGGGCTTTCGACGAGCAGTACTTC. Its protein is CASSLQGAFDEQYF.

The chain employs TRBV6-1 and TRBJ1-2, with TRBD1 identical over 10 bases. Per the germline V gene, CDR1 is MNHNS and CDR2 is SASEGT. J gave up 3 bases and V 9 bases, and 7 bases lay outside the gene matches. There are 14 residues in the CDR3. CDR3 loop: CASRQGAIDYGYTF. CDR3 bases: TGTGCCAGTAGACAGGGGGCGATTGACTATGGCTACACCTTC.

The J gene is TRBJ1-2, the V gene TRBV14; tentatively, D is TRBD1 (5 bases). The ends were cut back, 1 base at V and 5 bases at J, with 11 bases in the middle. This CDR3 has 14 amino acids. CDR1 and CDR2 from the germline V gene are SGHDN and FVKESK. CDR3 in amino acids: CASSQGTQTYGYTF. The DNA for the CDR3 is TGTGCCAGCAGCCAAGGGACACAGACTTATGGCTACACCTTC.

This clone occurred once. Here the CDR3 DNA reads TGTGCCAGCAGTCGCCTTTCGGGGGAGGTAGCTTTCTTT. Translating it yields CASSRLSGEVAFF. The chain is built from TRBV6-6 and TRBJ1-1; TRBD1 might be the D (5 bases). The CDR3 has 13 residues. Trimming removed 5 bases at V and 10 bases at J, with 17 bases between. Germline V lookup: CDR1 MNHNY, CDR2 SVGAGI (reference sequence).

The V gene is TRBV7-6, the J gene TRBJ2-7; 7 bases are a match to TRBD1. The germline V gene encodes CDR1 SGHVS and CDR2 FNYEAQ. This CDR3 is 13 amino acids long. V was pared by 4 bases and J by 4 bases, with 4 bases of the junction left unmatched. CDR3 sequence reads: CASSSNRGYEQYF. The CDR3 DNA follows: TGTGCCAGCAGCTCCAACAGGGGATACGAGCAGTACTTC.

The chain joins TRBV15 to TRBJ1-5; 8 bases are shared with TRBD1. Trimming cost V 1 base and J 5 bases; bases outside gene matches: 4. Germline-derived CDR1 and CDR2 are LNHNV and YYDKDF (reference sequence). CDR3 length equals 15 residues. In nucleotides, the CDR3 is TGTGCCACCAGCAGAGGACAGGGGCCTTATCAGCCCCAGCATTTT. It codes for CATSRGQGPYQPQHF.

V is TRBV27 and J is TRBJ2-3; D is unresolved. The germline V gene has CDR1 MNHEY and CDR2 SMNVEV (reference sequence). The CDR3 covers 14 residues. V was pared by 7 bases and J by 6 bases, with 17 bases between. The CDR3 sequence: CASTGGKSRDTQYF. The DNA for the CDR3 is TGTGCCAGCACCGGTGGGAAGTCCCGCGATACGCAGTATTTT.

V is TRBV5-6 and J is TRBJ1-6; D possibly corresponds to TRBD1 (6 bases). The CDR3 is 14 amino acids. CDR1 is SGHDT, CDR2 YYEEEE, per germline. V was trimmed by 1 base and J by 13 bases, leaving 15 bases between them. The CDR3 sequence: CASSLTGPWTPLHF. The CDR3 nucleotides are TGTGCCAGCAGCTTGACAGGGCCATGGACGCCCCTCCACTTT.